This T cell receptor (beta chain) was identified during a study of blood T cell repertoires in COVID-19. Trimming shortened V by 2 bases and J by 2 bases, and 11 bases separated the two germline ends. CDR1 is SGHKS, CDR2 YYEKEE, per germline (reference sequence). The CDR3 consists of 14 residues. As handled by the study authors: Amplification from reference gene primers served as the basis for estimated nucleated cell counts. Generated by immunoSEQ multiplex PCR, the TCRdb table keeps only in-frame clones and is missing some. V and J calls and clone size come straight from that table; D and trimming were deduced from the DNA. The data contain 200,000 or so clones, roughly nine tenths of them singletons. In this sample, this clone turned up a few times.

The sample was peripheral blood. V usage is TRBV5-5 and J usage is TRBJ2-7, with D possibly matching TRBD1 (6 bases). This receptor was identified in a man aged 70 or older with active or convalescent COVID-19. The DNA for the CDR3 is TGTGCCAGCAGCTTAAGCAGGACAGCCTACGAGCAGTACTTC. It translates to CASSLSRTAYEQYF.